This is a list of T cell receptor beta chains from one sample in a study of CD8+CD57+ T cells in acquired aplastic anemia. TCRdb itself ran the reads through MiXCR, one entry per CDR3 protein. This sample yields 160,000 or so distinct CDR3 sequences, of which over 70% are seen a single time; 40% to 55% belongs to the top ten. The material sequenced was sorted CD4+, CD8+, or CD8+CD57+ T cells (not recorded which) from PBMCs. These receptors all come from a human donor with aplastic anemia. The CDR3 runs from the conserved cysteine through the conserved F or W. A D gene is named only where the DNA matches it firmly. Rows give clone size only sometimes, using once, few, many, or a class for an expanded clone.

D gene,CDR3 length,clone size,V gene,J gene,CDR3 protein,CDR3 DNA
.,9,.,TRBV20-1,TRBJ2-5,CSVAETQYF,TGCAGCGTCGCGGAGACCCAGTACTTC
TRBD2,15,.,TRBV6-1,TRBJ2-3,CASSSVAGGLDTQYF,TGTGCCAGCAGCTCCGTGGCGGGGGGGCTTGATACGCAGTATTTT
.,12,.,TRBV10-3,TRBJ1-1,CAIEASLSSPFF,TGTGCCATCGAAGCCAGCCTCTCATCCCCTTTCTTT
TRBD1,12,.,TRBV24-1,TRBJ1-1,CATRDRNTEAFF,TGTGCCACCCGGGACAGGAACACTGAAGCTTTCTTT
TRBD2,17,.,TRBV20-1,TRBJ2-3,CSAKLPQREGSTDTQYF,TGCAGTGCTAAACTCCCGCAACGGGAGGGGAGCACAGACACGCAGTATTTT
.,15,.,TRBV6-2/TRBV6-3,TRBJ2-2,CASSYSNSGPVELFF,TGTGCCAGCAGTTACTCGAACTCGGGTCCCGTGGAGCTGTTTTTT
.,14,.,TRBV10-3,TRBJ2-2,CAISESTRTGELFF,TGTGCCATCAGTGAGTCGACTAGGACCGGGGAGCTGTTTTTT
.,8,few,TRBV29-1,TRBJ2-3,CSADTQYF,TGCAGCGCCGATACGCAGTATTTT
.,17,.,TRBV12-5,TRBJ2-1,CASGSDLLDRRNNEQFF,TGTGCTAGTGGTTCGGACCTCTTGGACAGACGAAACAATGAGCAGTTCTTC
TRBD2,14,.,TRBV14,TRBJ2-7,CASSLDGGAVEQYF,TGTGCCAGCAGTCTAGACGGGGGGGCCGTCGAGCAGTACTTC
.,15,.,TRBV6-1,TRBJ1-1,CASSEAGGGSREAFF,TGTGCCAGCAGTGAAGCTGGGGGGGGTTCTAGAGAAGCTTTCTTT
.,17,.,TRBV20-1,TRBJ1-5,CSARDLGRVGGNQPQHF,TGCAGTGCTAGAGATCTTGGGAGGGTCGGCGGCAATCAGCCCCAGCATTTT
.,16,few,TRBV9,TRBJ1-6,CASSGGGRGMNSPLHF,TGTGCCAGCAGCGGGGGCGGTAGGGGCATGAATTCACCCCTCCACTTT
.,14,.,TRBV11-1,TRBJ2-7,CASSPGGGPYEQYF,TGTGCCAGCTCACCAGGTGGAGGTCCCTACGAGCAGTACTTC
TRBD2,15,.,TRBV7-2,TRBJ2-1,CASSPRGTTANEQFF,TGTGCCAGCAGCCCACGCGGGACTACCGCCAATGAGCAGTTCTTC
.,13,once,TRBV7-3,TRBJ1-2,CASSFGTGYGYTF,TGTGCCAGCAGCTTCGGGACGGGCTATGGCTACACCTTC
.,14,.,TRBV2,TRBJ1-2,CASSLIQGNYGYTF,TGTGCCAGCAGCCTGATTCAGGGTAACTATGGCTACACCTTC
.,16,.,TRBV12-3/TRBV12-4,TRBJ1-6,CASSFGRSSYNSPLHF,TGTGCCAGCAGTTTCGGAAGGAGCTCCTATAATTCACCCCTCCACTTT
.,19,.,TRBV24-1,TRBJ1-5,CATSELGWVVLYSNQPQHF,TGTGCCACCAGTGAGCTGGGGTGGGTGGTCTTATATAGCAATCAGCCCCAGCATTTT
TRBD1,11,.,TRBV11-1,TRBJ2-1,CASSQGQAQFF,TGTGCCAGCAGCCAAGGACAGGCGCAGTTCTTC
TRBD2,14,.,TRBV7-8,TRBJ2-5,CASRIAGGPETQYF,TGTGCCAGCAGAATAGCGGGGGGGCCAGAGACCCAGTACTTC
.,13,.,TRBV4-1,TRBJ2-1,CASSQMGYNEQFF,TGCGCCAGCAGCCAAATGGGTTACAATGAGCAGTTCTTC
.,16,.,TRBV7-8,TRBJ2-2,CASSPRWGDDAGELFF,TGTGCCAGCAGCCCACGTTGGGGGGACGACGCCGGGGAGCTGTTTTTT
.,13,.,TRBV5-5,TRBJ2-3,CASSLAPGDTQYF,TGTGCCAGCAGCTTGGCCCCCGGAGATACGCAGTATTTT
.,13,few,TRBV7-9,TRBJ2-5,CASSPPLPGTQYF,TGTGCCAGCAGTCCCCCGCTCCCCGGGACCCAGTACTTC
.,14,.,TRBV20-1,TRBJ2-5,CSAFPPGYQETQYF,TGCAGTGCTTTTCCCCCGGGGTACCAAGAGACCCAGTACTTC
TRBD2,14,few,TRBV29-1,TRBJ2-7,CSVSTSGNHLEQYF,TGCAGCGTGTCCACTAGCGGGAACCACCTCGAGCAGTACTTC
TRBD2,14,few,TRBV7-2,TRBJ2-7,CASREGGSSYEQYF,TGTGCCAGCCGGGAGGGCGGGAGCTCCTACGAGCAGTACTTC
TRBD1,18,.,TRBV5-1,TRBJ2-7,CASSLEMFVRDRGYEQYF,TGCGCCAGCAGCTTGGAAATGTTCGTCCGGGACAGGGGCTACGAGCAGTACTTC
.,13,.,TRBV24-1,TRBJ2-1,CATGSNQDSKQFF,TGTGCCACCGGCTCCAACCAGGACAGCAAGCAGTTCTTC
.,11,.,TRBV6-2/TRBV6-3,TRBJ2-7,CASSYSGEQYF,TGTGCCAGCAGTTACTCAGGGGAGCAGTACTTC
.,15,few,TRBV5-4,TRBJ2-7,CASSLVGRSSSEQYF,TGTGCCAGCAGCTTGGTAGGTAGGAGTTCGAGCGAGCAGTACTTC
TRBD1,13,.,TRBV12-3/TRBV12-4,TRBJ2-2,CASRSGGTGELFF,TGTGCCAGCAGGTCAGGGGGTACCGGGGAGCTGTTTTTT
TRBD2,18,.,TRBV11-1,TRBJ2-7,CASSNPTRTSGRDYEQYF,TGTGCCAGCAGCAACCCGACTCGGACTAGCGGGAGGGACTACGAGCAGTACTTC
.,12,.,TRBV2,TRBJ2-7,CAVRGFAYEQYF,TGTGCCGTACGGGGCTTCGCCTACGAGCAGTACTTC
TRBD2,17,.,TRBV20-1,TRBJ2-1,CSARGTAGTSGYNEQFF,TGCAGTGCTAGAGGGACCGCCGGGACTAGCGGATACAATGAGCAGTTCTTC
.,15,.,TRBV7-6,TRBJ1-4,CASSSEGATNEKLFF,TGTGCCAGCAGCTCCGAGGGTGCAACTAATGAAAAACTGTTTTTT
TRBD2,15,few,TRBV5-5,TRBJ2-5,CASSQGTSGTETQYF,TGTGCCAGCAGCCAAGGGACTAGCGGGACGGAGACCCAGTACTTC
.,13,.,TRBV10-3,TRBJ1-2,CARWDEGEDGYTF,TGTGCCAGATGGGACGAGGGGGAAGATGGCTACACCTTC
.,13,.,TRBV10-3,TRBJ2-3,CAMAKTSTDTQYF,TGTGCCATGGCAAAAACTAGCACAGATACGCAGTATTTT
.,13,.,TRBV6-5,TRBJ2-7,CASSPGPLYEQYF,TGTGCCAGCAGTCCTGGCCCCCTCTACGAGCAGTACTTC
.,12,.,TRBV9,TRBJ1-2,CASSVVAGNHTF,TGTGCCAGCAGCGTAGTGGCCGGCAATCACACCTTC
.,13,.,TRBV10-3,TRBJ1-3,CAISTANGNTIYF,TGTGCCATCTCGACGGCGAACGGAAACACCATATATTTT
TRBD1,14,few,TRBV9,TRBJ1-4,CASSRDRGNEKLFF,TGTGCCAGCAGCAGGGACAGGGGGAATGAAAAACTGTTTTTT
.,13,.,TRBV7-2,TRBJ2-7,CASSLARGHEQYF,TGTGCCAGCAGCTTAGCTAGGGGCCACGAGCAGTACTTC
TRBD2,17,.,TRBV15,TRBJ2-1,CATSRDLAGRAYNEQFF,TGTGCCACCAGCAGAGACCTAGCGGGACGGGCCTACAATGAGCAGTTCTTC
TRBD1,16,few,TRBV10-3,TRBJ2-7,CAISATGGLRAYEQYF,TGTGCCATCAGTGCGACAGGGGGCCTGAGGGCCTACGAGCAGTACTTC
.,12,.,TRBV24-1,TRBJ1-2,CATSDPTSGYTF,TGTGCCACCAGTGATCCGACAAGCGGCTACACCTTC
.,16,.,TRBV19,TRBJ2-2,CASSARVFPSYGELFF,TGTGCCAGTAGTGCTAGGGTGTTTCCCTCCTACGGGGAGCTGTTTTTT
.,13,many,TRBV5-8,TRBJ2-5,CASSPAGIQTQYF,TGTGCCAGCAGCCCGGCAGGGATACAGACCCAGTACTTC
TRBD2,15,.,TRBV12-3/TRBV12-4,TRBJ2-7,CASSLSGLATHEQYF,TGTGCCAGCAGTTTGTCGGGACTAGCGACTCACGAGCAGTACTTC
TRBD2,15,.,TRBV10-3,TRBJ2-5,CAISTSGGAIGTQYF,TGTGCCATCAGTACTAGCGGGGGCGCGATCGGGACCCAGTACTTC